This T cell receptor (beta chain) is from a study of T cell responses to AZD1222 COVID-19 vaccine. General study findings and limits: Samples come after the peak T cell response, not at day 14. Dominant CD4 TCR responses targeted spike regions 160-218 and 743-854. Unmutated variant regions are reportedly the target of nearly half of TCRs that are spike-specific.

Sequenced by immunoSEQ multiplex PCR; TCRdb stores in-frame clones only, minus some. The table lists 150,000 to 200,000 clones, roughly 90% of them singletons. This clone was detected a few times. Its antigen is not identified. Source: peripheral blood, taken on day 0 of AZD1222 vaccination. This TCR came from an adult in good health.

The CDR3: CAWSDEQGVGQPQHF. CDR3 DNA: TGTGCCTGGAGTGACGAGCAGGGGGTCGGGCAGCCCCAGCATTTT. V gene TRBV30 combines with J gene TRBJ1-5; 7 positions agree with TRBD1. After removal of 1 base from V and 7 bases from J, the junction contained 10 bases not matched to a gene. Germline CDR1 and CDR2: GTSNPN and SVGIG (reference sequence). CDR3 length: 15 residues.